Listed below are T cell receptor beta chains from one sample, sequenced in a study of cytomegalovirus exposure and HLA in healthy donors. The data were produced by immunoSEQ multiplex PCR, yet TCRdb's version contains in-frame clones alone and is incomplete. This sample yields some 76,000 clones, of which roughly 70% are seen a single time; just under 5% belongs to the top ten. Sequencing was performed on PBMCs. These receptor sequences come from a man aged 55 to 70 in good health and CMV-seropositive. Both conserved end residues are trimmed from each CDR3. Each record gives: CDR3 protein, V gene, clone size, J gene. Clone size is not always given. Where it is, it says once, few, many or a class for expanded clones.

CDR3 protein: ASSEVWEGQYEQY
V gene: TRBV6-1
clone size: NA
J gene: TRBJ2-7

CDR3 protein: ASSPPPSPGGVNYGYT
V gene: TRBV9
clone size: NA
J gene: TRBJ1-2

CDR3 protein: ASSIVQYEQY
V gene: TRBV5-6
clone size: NA
J gene: TRBJ2-7

CDR3 protein: ASSTQGVSPLH
V gene: TRBV13
clone size: NA
J gene: TRBJ1-6

CDR3 protein: ASSLLGQATGDTQY
V gene: TRBV7-9
clone size: NA
J gene: TRBJ2-3

CDR3 protein: ASSAGTSGISTDTQY
V gene: TRBV11-2
clone size: few
J gene: TRBJ2-3

CDR3 protein: ASSLQTGVDTGELF
V gene: TRBV18
clone size: once
J gene: TRBJ2-2

CDR3 protein: ASSLQGGNTEAF
V gene: TRBV5-1
clone size: NA
J gene: TRBJ1-1

CDR3 protein: ASRQGYYGYT
V gene: TRBV6-5
clone size: NA
J gene: TRBJ1-2

CDR3 protein: ASSDRTAAYEQY
V gene: TRBV6-1
clone size: NA
J gene: TRBJ2-7

CDR3 protein: ASSVVAGRTEAF
V gene: TRBV7-2
clone size: few
J gene: TRBJ1-1

CDR3 protein: ASSQAVEYEQY
V gene: TRBV4-1
clone size: NA
J gene: TRBJ2-7

CDR3 protein: ASSYRQGINSPLH
V gene: TRBV6-5
clone size: NA
J gene: TRBJ1-6

CDR3 protein: ASSLQGGRADTQY
V gene: TRBV7-6
clone size: NA
J gene: TRBJ2-3

CDR3 protein: ASSWGSQETQY
V gene: TRBV7-9
clone size: NA
J gene: TRBJ2-5

CDR3 protein: ASSLYRAGSSGANVLT
V gene: TRBV28
clone size: NA
J gene: TRBJ2-6

CDR3 protein: ASSSTLAGVLDTQY
V gene: TRBV6-5
clone size: NA
J gene: TRBJ2-3

CDR3 protein: ASSSWGGLAETQY
V gene: TRBV5-4
clone size: NA
J gene: TRBJ2-5

CDR3 protein: ASSLWSSGNTIY
V gene: TRBV6-5
clone size: NA
J gene: TRBJ1-3

CDR3 protein: ATSSTSGFSGNEQF
V gene: TRBV15
clone size: NA
J gene: TRBJ2-1

CDR3 protein: ATGGMGLDKQY
V gene: TRBV10-3
clone size: NA
J gene: TRBJ2-7

CDR3 protein: ASSAAGLYLTGELF
V gene: TRBV25-1
clone size: few
J gene: TRBJ2-2

CDR3 protein: ASSGQGANEQF
V gene: TRBV10-2
clone size: NA
J gene: TRBJ2-1